This is a list of T cell receptor beta chains from one sample in a study of CD8+ T cells in alopecia areata. Method: immunoSEQ multiplex PCR; TCRdb's copy keeps in-frame clones and lacks some. Of 210,000 or so clones detected, around 66% appear once; the ten largest clones hold about 1.2%. Sequences were derived from CD4+ T cells sorted from blood, sampled at week 44, from a patient treated with tofacitinib. These receptor sequences come from a human donor with alopecia areata. The CDR3 runs from the conserved cysteine through the conserved F or W. A D gene is named only where the DNA matches it firmly. Rows give clone size only sometimes, using once, few, many, or a class for an expanded clone.

v_call: TRBV5-6; cdr3_length: 14; j_call: TRBJ1-1; clone_size: once; d_call: NA; cdr3_aa: CASSFLHRDTEAFF; cdr3_nt: TGTGCCAGCAGTTTCTTACATAGGGACACTGAAGCTTTCTTT
v_call: TRBV5-4; cdr3_length: 15; j_call: TRBJ2-7; clone_size: NA; d_call: TRBD2; cdr3_aa: CASSADAREGYEQYF; cdr3_nt: TGTGCCAGCAGCGCCGACGCCAGGGAGGGGTACGAGCAGTACTTC
v_call: TRBV29-1; cdr3_length: 13; j_call: TRBJ2-2; clone_size: NA; d_call: TRBD1; cdr3_aa: CSVMTGGTGELFF; cdr3_nt: TGCAGCGTCATGACAGGGGGGACCGGGGAGCTGTTTTTT
v_call: TRBV5-1; cdr3_length: 14; j_call: TRBJ1-2; clone_size: NA; d_call: NA; cdr3_aa: CASSLAEQYHGYTF; cdr3_nt: TGCGCCAGCAGCTTGGCCGAGCAGTATCATGGCTACACCTTC
v_call: TRBV15; cdr3_length: 9; j_call: TRBJ2-1; clone_size: once; d_call: NA; cdr3_aa: CATSSARIF; cdr3_nt: TGTGCCACCAGCTCCGCTCGGATCTTC
v_call: TRBV18; cdr3_length: 14; j_call: TRBJ1-6; clone_size: NA; d_call: NA; cdr3_aa: CASSREQINSPLHF; cdr3_nt: TGTGCCAGCTCCCGCGAACAGATAAATTCACCCCTCCACTTT
v_call: TRBV4-3; cdr3_length: 15; j_call: TRBJ2-3; clone_size: NA; d_call: NA; cdr3_aa: CASSQDEVGIDTQYF; cdr3_nt: TGCGCCAGCAGCCAAGATGAGGTTGGGATCGATACGCAGTATTTT
v_call: TRBV30; cdr3_length: 15; j_call: TRBJ2-1; clone_size: NA; d_call: NA; cdr3_aa: CAWSAMEIGIGGQFF; cdr3_nt: TGTGCCTGGAGTGCCATGGAGATAGGGATTGGAGGGCAGTTCTTC
v_call: TRBV25-1; cdr3_length: 13; j_call: TRBJ2-3; clone_size: NA; d_call: NA; cdr3_aa: CASSGVDIDTQYF; cdr3_nt: TGTGCCAGCAGTGGGGTAGATATTGATACGCAGTATTTT
v_call: TRBV10-1; cdr3_length: 12; j_call: TRBJ1-2; clone_size: many; d_call: TRBD1; cdr3_aa: CASSESQGTLTF; cdr3_nt: TGCGCCAGCAGTGAGTCACAGGGGACCCTCACCTTC
v_call: TRBV27; cdr3_length: 13; j_call: TRBJ1-2; clone_size: NA; d_call: NA; cdr3_aa: CASSSLQFYGYTF; cdr3_nt: TGTGCCAGCAGTTCACTCCAGTTCTATGGCTACACCTTC
v_call: TRBV20-1; cdr3_length: 10; j_call: TRBJ2-7; clone_size: NA; d_call: NA; cdr3_aa: CSAVGVEQYF; cdr3_nt: TGCAGTGCCGTCGGTGTGGAGCAGTACTTC
v_call: TRBV23-1; cdr3_length: 16; j_call: TRBJ1-2; clone_size: NA; d_call: TRBD1; cdr3_aa: CASSQTARDSGRGYTF; cdr3_nt: TGCGCCAGCAGTCAAACCGCCCGGGACAGCGGCAGGGGCTACACCTTC
v_call: TRBV2; cdr3_length: 15; j_call: TRBJ2-1; clone_size: NA; d_call: TRBD1; cdr3_aa: CASSGGQGRDNEQFF; cdr3_nt: TGTGCCAGCAGTGGAGGACAGGGGAGGGACAATGAGCAGTTCTTC
v_call: TRBV4-3; cdr3_length: 17; j_call: TRBJ1-6; clone_size: few; d_call: NA; cdr3_aa: CASSQAEASLNNSPLHF; cdr3_nt: TGCGCCAGCAGCCAAGCCGAAGCAAGCCTAAATAATTCACCCCTCCACTTT
v_call: TRBV4-3; cdr3_length: 15; j_call: TRBJ2-5; clone_size: NA; d_call: TRBD1; cdr3_aa: CASSPMTGGAETQYF; cdr3_nt: TGCGCCAGCAGCCCTATGACAGGGGGCGCGGAGACCCAGTACTTC
v_call: TRBV7-2; cdr3_length: 12; j_call: TRBJ1-1; clone_size: NA; d_call: NA; cdr3_aa: CASSTGTTEAFF; cdr3_nt: TGTGCCAGCAGTACAGGGACCACTGAAGCTTTCTTT
v_call: TRBV7-2; cdr3_length: 13; j_call: TRBJ1-2; clone_size: NA; d_call: TRBD1; cdr3_aa: CASSPTGGYGYTF; cdr3_nt: TGTGCCAGCAGCCCGACAGGGGGCTATGGCTACACCTTC
v_call: TRBV11-3; cdr3_length: 15; j_call: TRBJ1-1; clone_size: few; d_call: NA; cdr3_aa: CASSLTPALNTEAFF; cdr3_nt: TGTGCCAGCAGCTTAACGCCGGCTTTGAACACTGAAGCTTTCTTT
v_call: TRBV13; cdr3_length: 16; j_call: TRBJ2-1; clone_size: few; d_call: NA; cdr3_aa: CASSQGGRASYNEQFF; cdr3_nt: TGTGCCAGCAGCCAAGGAGGTCGGGCCTCCTACAATGAGCAGTTCTTC
v_call: TRBV2; cdr3_length: 14; j_call: TRBJ2-3; clone_size: NA; d_call: NA; cdr3_aa: CASSHHRETDTQYF; cdr3_nt: TGTGCCAGCAGTCACCACAGGGAAACAGATACGCAGTATTTT
v_call: TRBV11-2; cdr3_length: 13; j_call: TRBJ2-5; clone_size: few; d_call: NA; cdr3_aa: CASSLVMRETQYF; cdr3_nt: TGTGCCAGCAGCCTGGTGATGAGAGAGACCCAGTACTTC
v_call: TRBV29-1; cdr3_length: 10; j_call: TRBJ2-3; clone_size: NA; d_call: NA; cdr3_aa: CSVGADTQYF; cdr3_nt: TGCAGCGTTGGTGCAGATACGCAGTATTTT
v_call: TRBV29-1; cdr3_length: 14; j_call: TRBJ1-5; clone_size: few; d_call: TRBD1; cdr3_aa: CSPWDSRNDQPQHF; cdr3_nt: TGCAGCCCCTGGGACAGTCGGAATGATCAGCCCCAGCATTTT
v_call: TRBV11-2; cdr3_length: 14; j_call: TRBJ2-7; clone_size: NA; d_call: NA; cdr3_aa: CASSLGDGPGEQYF; cdr3_nt: TGTGCCAGCAGCTTAGGGGACGGGCCTGGGGAGCAGTACTTC
v_call: TRBV6-4; cdr3_length: 13; j_call: TRBJ2-5; clone_size: once; d_call: NA; cdr3_aa: CASRRINQETQYF; cdr3_nt: TGTGCCAGCAGGAGGATCAACCAAGAGACCCAGTACTTC
v_call: TRBV29-1; cdr3_length: 15; j_call: TRBJ1-2; clone_size: NA; d_call: TRBD1; cdr3_aa: CSVGDRGRGSYGYTF; cdr3_nt: TGCAGCGTTGGGGACAGGGGGCGAGGTAGCTATGGCTACACCTTC
v_call: TRBV15; cdr3_length: 14; j_call: TRBJ1-2; clone_size: NA; d_call: NA; cdr3_aa: CATSLYRAGYGYTF; cdr3_nt: TGTGCCACCAGCTTATACAGGGCCGGGTATGGCTACACCTTC
v_call: TRBV5-6; cdr3_length: 15; j_call: TRBJ1-2; clone_size: few; d_call: TRBD1; cdr3_aa: CASTKRGTGKSGYTF; cdr3_nt: TGTGCCAGCACCAAGCGAGGGACAGGAAAAAGTGGCTACACCTTC
v_call: TRBV6-5; cdr3_length: 15; j_call: TRBJ2-5; clone_size: NA; d_call: NA; cdr3_aa: CASSYAEGQQETQYF; cdr3_nt: TGTGCCAGCAGTTACGCGGAGGGACAGCAAGAGACCCAGTACTTC
v_call: TRBV6-6; cdr3_length: 14; j_call: TRBJ1-6; clone_size: few; d_call: NA; cdr3_aa: CASSYIGSNSPLHF; cdr3_nt: TGTGCCAGCAGTTACATCGGTTCTAATTCACCCCTCCACTTT
v_call: TRBV4-3; cdr3_length: 15; j_call: TRBJ1-1; clone_size: NA; d_call: NA; cdr3_aa: CASSQAIHTNTEAFF; cdr3_nt: TGCGCCAGCAGCCAAGCTATCCATACGAACACTGAAGCTTTCTTT
v_call: TRBV4-3; cdr3_length: 18; j_call: TRBJ2-4; clone_size: NA; d_call: TRBD2; cdr3_aa: CASSQDLIGRGAKNIQYF; cdr3_nt: TGCGCCAGCAGCCAAGATTTGATCGGGAGGGGGGCCAAAAACATTCAGTACTTC
v_call: TRBV7-2; cdr3_length: 14; j_call: TRBJ1-2; clone_size: NA; d_call: NA; cdr3_aa: CASSSGGGNYGYTF; cdr3_nt: TGTGCCAGCAGTAGTGGGGGCGGAAACTATGGCTACACCTTC
v_call: TRBV10-3; cdr3_length: 16; j_call: TRBJ2-3; clone_size: NA; d_call: TRBD2; cdr3_aa: CAISAATSGGADTQYF; cdr3_nt: TGTGCCATCAGCGCCGCAACTAGCGGGGGGGCGGATACGCAGTATTTT
v_call: TRBV7-2; cdr3_length: 13; j_call: TRBJ2-1; clone_size: NA; d_call: NA; cdr3_aa: CASSPTRANEQFF; cdr3_nt: TGTGCCAGCAGCCCCACTCGGGCTAATGAGCAGTTCTTC
v_call: TRBV5-1; cdr3_length: 16; j_call: TRBJ2-5; clone_size: NA; d_call: TRBD2; cdr3_aa: CASSLGLAGAQETQYF; cdr3_nt: TGCGCCAGCAGCTTGGGGCTAGCGGGGGCCCAAGAGACCCAGTACTTC
v_call: TRBV9; cdr3_length: 16; j_call: TRBJ2-3; clone_size: NA; d_call: NA; cdr3_aa: CASSALQGVGTDTQYF; cdr3_nt: TGTGCCAGCAGCGCTTTACAGGGCGTAGGCACAGATACGCAGTATTTT
v_call: TRBV19; cdr3_length: 15; j_call: TRBJ2-5; clone_size: few; d_call: TRBD1; cdr3_aa: CASRTGQGGLETQYF; cdr3_nt: TGTGCCAGTAGGACAGGACAGGGAGGACTGGAGACCCAGTACTTC
v_call: TRBV6-6; cdr3_length: 12; j_call: TRBJ1-4; clone_size: NA; d_call: NA; cdr3_aa: CATQRPNEKLFF; cdr3_nt: TGTGCCACCCAAAGACCTAATGAAAAACTGTTTTTT
v_call: TRBV9; cdr3_length: 12; j_call: TRBJ2-3; clone_size: NA; d_call: NA; cdr3_aa: CASSVAGHTQYF; cdr3_nt: TGTGCCAGCAGCGTAGCCGGGCATACGCAGTATTTT
v_call: TRBV29-1; cdr3_length: 14; j_call: TRBJ1-1; clone_size: NA; d_call: TRBD1; cdr3_aa: CSGDSFPMNTEAFF; cdr3_nt: TGCAGCGGGGACAGCTTCCCTATGAACACTGAAGCTTTCTTT
v_call: TRBV6-1; cdr3_length: 13; j_call: TRBJ2-5; clone_size: few; d_call: TRBD1; cdr3_aa: CASSTGGEATQYF; cdr3_nt: TGTGCCAGCAGTACAGGGGGCGAGGCGACCCAGTACTTC
v_call: TRBV2; cdr3_length: 17; j_call: TRBJ2-7; clone_size: NA; d_call: NA; cdr3_aa: CASSEGGRDNLLHEQYF; cdr3_nt: TGTGCCAGCAGTGAAGGGGGGCGAGACAATTTACTTCACGAGCAGTACTTC
v_call: TRBV23-1; cdr3_length: 13; j_call: TRBJ1-1; clone_size: NA; d_call: NA; cdr3_aa: CASRRSGCNEAFF; cdr3_nt: TGCGCCAGCAGACGGAGCGGGTGCAATGAAGCTTTCTTT
v_call: TRBV5-8; cdr3_length: 12; j_call: TRBJ1-2; clone_size: NA; d_call: NA; cdr3_aa: CASSSGVYGYTF; cdr3_nt: TGTGCCAGCAGCTCCGGGGTCTATGGCTACACCTTC
v_call: TRBV6-5; cdr3_length: 13; j_call: TRBJ1-6; clone_size: NA; d_call: NA; cdr3_aa: CASSYPGNSPLHF; cdr3_nt: TGTGCCAGCAGTTACCCAGGGAATTCACCCCTCCACTTT
v_call: TRBV5-4; cdr3_length: 15; j_call: TRBJ1-2; clone_size: NA; d_call: NA; cdr3_aa: CASSSQGSRNYGYTF; cdr3_nt: TGTGCCAGCAGCTCTCAGGGGTCCCGTAACTATGGCTACACCTTC
v_call: TRBV5-1; cdr3_length: 13; j_call: TRBJ2-7; clone_size: once; d_call: NA; cdr3_aa: CASSLGDPYEQYF; cdr3_nt: TGCGCCAGCAGCTTGGGGGACCCCTACGAGCAGTACTTC
v_call: TRBV2; cdr3_length: 13; j_call: TRBJ1-1; clone_size: NA; d_call: NA; cdr3_aa: CASSFPGATEAFF; cdr3_nt: TGTGCCAGCAGCTTCCCAGGGGCCACTGAAGCTTTCTTT
v_call: TRBV11-2; cdr3_length: 14; j_call: TRBJ1-1; clone_size: NA; d_call: NA; cdr3_aa: CASSPGQMNTEAFF; cdr3_nt: TGTGCCAGCAGCCCGGGCCAAATGAACACTGAAGCTTTCTTT
v_call: TRBV11-2; cdr3_length: 17; j_call: TRBJ2-6; clone_size: NA; d_call: TRBD2; cdr3_aa: CASRQSGGYSGANVLTF; cdr3_nt: TGTGCCAGCAGACAAAGCGGGGGTTACTCTGGGGCCAACGTCCTGACTTTC
v_call: TRBV2; cdr3_length: 12; j_call: TRBJ1-1; clone_size: NA; d_call: NA; cdr3_aa: CASQTDNTEAFF; cdr3_nt: TGTGCCAGCCAGACGGATAACACTGAAGCTTTCTTT
v_call: TRBV29-1; cdr3_length: 10; j_call: TRBJ1-1; clone_size: NA; d_call: NA; cdr3_aa: CSVAEVEAFF; cdr3_nt: TGCAGCGTTGCGGAGGTTGAAGCTTTCTTT
v_call: TRBV5-6; cdr3_length: 13; j_call: TRBJ2-7; clone_size: many; d_call: NA; cdr3_aa: CASSYPADYEQYF; cdr3_nt: TGTGCCAGCTCTTACCCGGCGGACTACGAGCAGTACTTC
v_call: TRBV5-1; cdr3_length: 17; j_call: TRBJ2-6; clone_size: NA; d_call: NA; cdr3_aa: CASSLRSEFSGANVLTF; cdr3_nt: TGCGCCAGCAGCTTGAGGTCGGAGTTCTCTGGGGCCAACGTCCTGACTTTC
v_call: TRBV13; cdr3_length: 16; j_call: TRBJ2-2; clone_size: NA; d_call: NA; cdr3_aa: CASSPPNREDTGELFF; cdr3_nt: TGTGCCAGCAGCCCACCAAACAGGGAGGACACCGGGGAGCTGTTTTTT